Listed here is a single T cell receptor (beta chain). Antigen: not known. This sample also contains other DNA sequences that code for the same CDR3. Generated by immunoSEQ multiplex PCR, the TCRdb table keeps only in-frame clones and is missing some. The sample lists about 190,000 clones; about nine tenths were seen once. The data are from a study of T cell responses to AZD1222 COVID-19 vaccine. Study-wide results and caveats: Increases in Spike-specific TCR breadth and depth were seen after two AZD1222 doses.

The V gene's germline CDR1 is MDHEN and CDR2 SYDVKM. The CDR3 contains 15 residues. V dropped 0 bases and J dropped 0 bases, with 6 bases sitting between them. The clonotype originates from an adult in good health. The chain carries TRBV28 and TRBJ1-5, with D perhaps TRBD1 (5 bases). The sequences come from peripheral blood, collected on day 0 of MenACWY control vaccination. CDR3 sequence: CASSLWGGSNQPQHF. For the CDR3, the DNA is TGTGCCAGCAGTTTATGGGGGGGTAGCAATCAGCCCCAGCATTTT.